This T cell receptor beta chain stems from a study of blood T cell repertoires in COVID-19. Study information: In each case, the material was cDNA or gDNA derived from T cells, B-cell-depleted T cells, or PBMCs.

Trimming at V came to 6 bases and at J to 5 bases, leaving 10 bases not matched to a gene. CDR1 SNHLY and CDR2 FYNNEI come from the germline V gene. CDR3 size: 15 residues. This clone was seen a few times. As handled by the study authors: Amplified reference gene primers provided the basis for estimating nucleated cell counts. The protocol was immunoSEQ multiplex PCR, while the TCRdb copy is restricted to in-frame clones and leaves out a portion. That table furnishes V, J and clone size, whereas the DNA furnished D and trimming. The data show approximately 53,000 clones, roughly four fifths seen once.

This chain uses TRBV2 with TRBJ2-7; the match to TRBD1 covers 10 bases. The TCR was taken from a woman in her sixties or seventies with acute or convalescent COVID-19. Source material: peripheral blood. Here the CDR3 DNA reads TGTGCCAGCAGCCTTGCCGGGACAGGGGTCCACGAGCAGTACTTC. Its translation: CASSLAGTGVHEQYF.